This T cell receptor beta chain was recovered during a study of CD8 T cells in Susac syndrome (dated by TCRdb to between 2017 and 2020). Some background on the complete study: Whether CD8+ T cell activation and differentiation in Susac syndrome was antigen driven was tested using repertoire sequencing.

At the junction V is shortened by 3 bases and J by 1 base, with 15 bases in between. The CDR3 spans 15 residues, from the cysteine through the phenylalanine. Only the CDR3 portion is preserved as DNA: 45 bases, with reading frame beginning at the first base. CDR1 and CDR2 (DFQATT, SNEGSKA) derive from the germline V gene (reference sequence). Study-level results and caveats: The TCR sequencing and HLA analysis was acknowledged to have included a relatively small number of individuals.

Peripheral blood CD8+ and CD4+ T cells from healthy donors, Susac syndrome patients and multiple sclerosis patients were profiled using high-throughput TCR beta sequencing. The healthy donors served as controls matched for age and sex. Bulk CD8+ and CD4+ T cells were purified by magnetic negative isolation, while CD8+ TEMRA cells were enriched using FACS. Blood was collected in EDTA tubes and processed within 24 hours, with PBMCs isolated through density gradient centrifugation. PBMCs destined for TCR sequencing were cryopreserved in liquid nitrogen and later thawed in a 37 °C water bath. The sorted or isolated CD4+, CD8+ and CD8+ TEMRA cells reached a purity of at least 90%. With regard to this clonotype: Its specific antigen is unknown. Base qualities are not recorded, but no much larger clone differs from it by a single base.

RNA was extracted using the RNeasy kit, and roughly 0.45 to 1 microgram was reverse transcribed with random hexamers. TCR beta CDR3 regions were amplified with the immunoSEQ multiplex PCR assay covering 54 Vbeta and 13 Jbeta segments. Bias from PCR amplification was corrected by using a synthetic template baseline for primer optimization and for computational correction. The authors' analysis ran thus. Reads were annotated to V, D and J genes according to IMGT and were analyzed with immunoSEQ Analyzer, with only productive sequences retained. To calculate clonality, Shannon entropy was normalized by log2 of the number of productive unique sequences and then subtracted from one. For each patient and control, public and private clones were evaluated among the 100 most prevalent clones. Clones were defined as Susac-specific when absent from the healthy and MS cohorts, from 1,000 to 1,100 published viral clones and from other ImmuneACCESS disease sequences. Starting from the raw public reads, TCRdb applied fastp trimming at Q25, assembled clones with MiXCR and retained in-frame beta chains. Every entry covers one CDR3 protein and lists the most common genes and DNA from its rows. The V and J calls shown here were made by TCRdb, not taken from the authors' results. The sample table records 180,000 or so distinct CDR3 sequences; approximately 94% of these occur just once. The ten most abundant clones make up approximately 0.1% of the sample.

Sequencing was done on a sample of CD4+ T cells from PBMCs. The sequence links TRBV20-1 to TRBJ2-5; the D call is possibly TRBD1 or TRBD2, each sharing 5 bases. This clonotype originated in a human donor in good health. CDR3 reads: CSASGDPTPQETQYF. The DNA sequence reads TGCAGTGCTAGCGGGGACCCGACTCCCCAAGAGACCCAGTACTTC.